The clone carrying this T cell receptor (beta chain) appeared many times. Its antigen is not identified. Time point: patch test 2, 6 weeks after DPC sensitization. Treatment indicated: therapeutic diphenylcyclopropenone sensitization with weekly scalp DPC. Using its own MiXCR run on the RACE reads, TCRdb lists one record per CDR3 protein. The table has about 80,000 distinct CDR3 sequences, around 9.6% seen once. The entry originates in a study of human T cells and chemical hapten exposure. Study at large: The sensitizing agent was 2% DPC, placed on roughly 2 cm by roughly 2 cm of upper inner arm skin. Patients, mostly women, had alopecia areata, alopecia totalis or alopecia universalis. Overall study results and limits: Significantly greater numbers of large CDR3 similarity clusters came from expanded TCRs than from controls. Among TCRs, those above 1 in 1000 frequency were unaffected by DPC sensitization.

The CDR3 has 20 residues. The gene calls are TRBV21-1 and TRBJ2-2; the table's D call, TRBD1, has no DNA check behind it. TRBV21-1 is listed as a pseudogene. The sample in question was whole blood, obtained in connection with sensitization to the hapten diphenylcyclopropenone (DPC). This clonotype was obtained from a woman in her thirties with alopecia areata. Some clones in this sample may be carry-over from other donors' samples. The CDR3 is CASSKVLEDRGQFNTGELFF. DNA for the CDR3: TGTGCCAGCAGCAAGGTCTTGGAGGACAGGGGACAATTCAACACCGGGGAGCTGTTTTTT.